This section outlines one TCR beta chain sequence together with its context. Measured with immunoSEQ multiplex PCR; TCRdb has only the in-frame clones, and not every one. The data contain under 250,000 clones, 84% of them seen just once; the ten biggest clones take up approximately 4.8%. Germline V CDR1 and CDR2: SGHTA, FQGNSA. CDR3 size: 12 residues. Trimming took off 3 bases at V and 6 bases at J, with 5 bases between the two ends. This entry comes from a study of blood T cell repertoires in COVID-19. Study as a whole: The study drew acute and convalescent COVID-19 samples from the United States, Italy and Spain. T cells, B-cell-depleted T cells, or PBMCs supplied cDNA or gDNA.

The chain has TRBV7-2 and TRBJ2-2, with D perhaps TRBD2 (5 bases). Material for sequencing was peripheral blood. The clonotype comes from a man aged 50 to 60 with active or convalescent COVID-19. CDR3 protein: CASSLRAGELFF. In nucleotides, the CDR3 is TGTGCCAGCAGCTTGCGGGCCGGGGAGCTGTTTTTT.